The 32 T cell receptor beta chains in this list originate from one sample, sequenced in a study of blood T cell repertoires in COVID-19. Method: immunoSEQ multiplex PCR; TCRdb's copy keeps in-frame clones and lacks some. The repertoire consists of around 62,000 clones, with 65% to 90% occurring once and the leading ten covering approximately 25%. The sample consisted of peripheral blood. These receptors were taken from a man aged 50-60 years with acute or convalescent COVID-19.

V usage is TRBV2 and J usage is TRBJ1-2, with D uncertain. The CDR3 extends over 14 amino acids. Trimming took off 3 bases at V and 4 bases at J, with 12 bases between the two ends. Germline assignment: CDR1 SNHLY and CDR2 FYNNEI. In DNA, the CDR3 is TGTGCCAGCAGTGACGGGGATCTGGGCTATGGCTACACCTTC. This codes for CASSDGDLGYGYTF. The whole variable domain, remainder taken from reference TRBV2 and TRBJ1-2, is EPEVTQTPSHQVTQMGQEVILRCVPISNHLYFYWYRQILGQKVEFLVSFYNNEISEKSEIFDDQFSVERPDGSNFTLKIRSTKLEDSAMYFCASSDGDLGYGYTFGSGTRLTVV.

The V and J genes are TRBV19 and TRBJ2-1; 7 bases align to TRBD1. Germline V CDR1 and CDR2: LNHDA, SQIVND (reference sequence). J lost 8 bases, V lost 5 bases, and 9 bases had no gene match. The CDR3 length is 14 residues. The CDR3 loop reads CASSPKTGVDEQFF. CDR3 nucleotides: TGTGCCAGTAGTCCAAAAACAGGGGTTGATGAGCAGTTCTTC.

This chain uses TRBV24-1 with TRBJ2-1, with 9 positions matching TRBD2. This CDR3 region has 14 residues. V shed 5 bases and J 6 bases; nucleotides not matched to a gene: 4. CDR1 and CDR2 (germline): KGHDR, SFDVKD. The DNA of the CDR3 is TGTGCCACCAGTGCTCGCGGGGGGGGCAATGAGCAGTTCTTC. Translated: CATSARGGGNEQFF.

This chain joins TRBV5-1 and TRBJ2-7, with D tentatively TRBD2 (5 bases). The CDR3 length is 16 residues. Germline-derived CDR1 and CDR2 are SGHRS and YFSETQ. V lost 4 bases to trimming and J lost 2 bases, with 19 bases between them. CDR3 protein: CASSPPHFEGPYEQYF. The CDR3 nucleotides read TGCGCCAGCAGCCCCCCTCACTTTGAGGGTCCCTACGAGCAGTACTTC.

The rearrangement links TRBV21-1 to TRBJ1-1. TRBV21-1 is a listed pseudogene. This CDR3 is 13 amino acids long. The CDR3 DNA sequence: TGTGCCATCCTGTGGGGGGAACGGCCTGAAGCTTTCTTT. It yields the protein CAILWGERPEAFF.

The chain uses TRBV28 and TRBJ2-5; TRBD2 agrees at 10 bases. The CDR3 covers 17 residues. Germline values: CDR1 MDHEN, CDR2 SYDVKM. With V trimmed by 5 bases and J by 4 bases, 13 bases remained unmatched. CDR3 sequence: CASSDVKLAGSRETQYF. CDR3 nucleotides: TGTGCCAGCAGTGACGTGAAACTAGCGGGGAGCCGAGAGACCCAGTACTTC.

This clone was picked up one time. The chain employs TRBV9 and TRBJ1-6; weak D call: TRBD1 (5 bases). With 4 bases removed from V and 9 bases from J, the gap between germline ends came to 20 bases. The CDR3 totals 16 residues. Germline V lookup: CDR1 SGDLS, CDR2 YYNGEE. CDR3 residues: CASSPRAGLQSSPLHF. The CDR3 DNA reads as TGTGCCAGCAGCCCCCGGGCAGGGCTGCAGAGTTCACCCCTCCACTTT.

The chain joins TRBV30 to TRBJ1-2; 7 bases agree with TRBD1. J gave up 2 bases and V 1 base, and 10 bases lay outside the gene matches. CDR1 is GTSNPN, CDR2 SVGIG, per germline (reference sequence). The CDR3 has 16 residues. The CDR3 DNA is TGTGCCTGGAGTGCCATAGACAGGGAGACGAACTATGGCTACACCTTC. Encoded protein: CAWSAIDRETNYGYTF. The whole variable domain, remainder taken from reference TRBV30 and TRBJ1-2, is SQTIHQWPATLVQPVGSPLSLECTVEGTSNPNLYWYRQAAGRGLQLLFYSVGIGQISSEVPQNLSASRPQDRQFILSSKKLLLSDSGFYLCAWSAIDRETNYGYTFGSGTRLTVV.

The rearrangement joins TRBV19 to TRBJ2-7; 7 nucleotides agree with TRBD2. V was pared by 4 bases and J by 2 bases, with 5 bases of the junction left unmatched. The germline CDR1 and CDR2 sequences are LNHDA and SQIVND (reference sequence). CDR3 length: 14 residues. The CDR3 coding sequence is TGTGCCAGTAGTACCCGCGGGGGAACCTACGAGCAGTACTTC. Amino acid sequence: CASSTRGGTYEQYF.

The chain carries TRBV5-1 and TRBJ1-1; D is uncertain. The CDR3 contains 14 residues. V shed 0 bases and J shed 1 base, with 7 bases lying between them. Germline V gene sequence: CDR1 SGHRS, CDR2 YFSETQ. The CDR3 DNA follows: TGCGCCAGCAGCTTGGCCGGTCGGAACACTGAAGCTTTCTTT. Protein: CASSLAGRNTEAFF.

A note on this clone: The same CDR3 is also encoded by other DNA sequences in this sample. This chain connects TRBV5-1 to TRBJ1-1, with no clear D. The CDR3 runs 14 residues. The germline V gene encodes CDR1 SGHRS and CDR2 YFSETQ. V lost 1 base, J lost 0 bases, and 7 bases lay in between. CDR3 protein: CASSLSGMNTEAFF. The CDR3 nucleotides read TGCGCCAGCAGCTTGTCAGGTATGAACACTGAAGCTTTCTTT.

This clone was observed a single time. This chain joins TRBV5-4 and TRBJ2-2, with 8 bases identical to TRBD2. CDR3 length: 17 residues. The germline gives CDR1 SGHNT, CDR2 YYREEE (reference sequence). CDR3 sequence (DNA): TGTGCGGCAGCCCCCTCCGCCGGGGGGGCGAACACCGGGGAGCTGTTTTTT. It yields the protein CAAAPSAGGANTGELFF.

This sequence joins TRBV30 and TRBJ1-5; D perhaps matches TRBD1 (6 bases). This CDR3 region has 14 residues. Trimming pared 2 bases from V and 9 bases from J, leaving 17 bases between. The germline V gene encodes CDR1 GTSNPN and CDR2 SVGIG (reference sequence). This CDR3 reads CAWSLTGFKGPQHF. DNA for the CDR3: TGTGCCTGGAGTCTGACAGGCTTCAAGGGGCCCCAGCATTTT.

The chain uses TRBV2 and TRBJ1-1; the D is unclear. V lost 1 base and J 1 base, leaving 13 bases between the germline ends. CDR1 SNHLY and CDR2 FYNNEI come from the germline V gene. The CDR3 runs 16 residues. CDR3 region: CASSEVSVGENTEAFF. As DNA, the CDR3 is TGTGCCAGCAGTGAAGTGTCAGTGGGAGAGAACACTGAAGCTTTCTTT.

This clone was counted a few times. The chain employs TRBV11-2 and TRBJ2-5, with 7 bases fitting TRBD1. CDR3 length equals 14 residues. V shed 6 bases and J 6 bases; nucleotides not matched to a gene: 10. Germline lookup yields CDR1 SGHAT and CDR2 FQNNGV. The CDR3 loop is CASRLGDSLQTQYF. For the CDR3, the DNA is TGTGCCAGCAGGCTGGGGGACAGCTTGCAGACCCAGTACTTC. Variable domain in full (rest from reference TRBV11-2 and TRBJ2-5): EAGVAQSPRYKIIEKRQSVAFWCNPISGHATLYWYQQILGQGPKLLIQFQNNGVVDDSQLPKDRFSAERLKGVDSTLKIQPAKLEDSAVYLCASRLGDSLQTQYFGPGTRLLVL.

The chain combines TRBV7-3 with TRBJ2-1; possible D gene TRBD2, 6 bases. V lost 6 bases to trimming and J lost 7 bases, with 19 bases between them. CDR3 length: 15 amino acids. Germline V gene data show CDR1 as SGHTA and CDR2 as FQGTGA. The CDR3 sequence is CASRPGGDKLNEQFF. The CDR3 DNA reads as TGTGCCAGCAGGCCCGGGGGAGATAAGCTTAATGAGCAGTTCTTC.

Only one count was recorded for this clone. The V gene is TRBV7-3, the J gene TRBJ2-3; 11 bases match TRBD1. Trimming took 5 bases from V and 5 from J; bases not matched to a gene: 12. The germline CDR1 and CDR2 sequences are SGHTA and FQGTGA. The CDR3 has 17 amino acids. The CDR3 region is CASSGRTGGLRGDTQYF. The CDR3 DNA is TGTGCCAGCAGCGGTCGGACAGGGGGCTTGAGGGGAGATACGCAGTATTTT.

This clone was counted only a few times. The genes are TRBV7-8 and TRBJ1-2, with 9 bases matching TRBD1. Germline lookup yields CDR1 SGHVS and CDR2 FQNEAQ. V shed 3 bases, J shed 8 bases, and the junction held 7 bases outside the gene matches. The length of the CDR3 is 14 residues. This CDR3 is CASSFGTGLYGYTF. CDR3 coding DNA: TGTGCCAGCAGCTTCGGGACAGGGTTATACGGCTACACCTTC.

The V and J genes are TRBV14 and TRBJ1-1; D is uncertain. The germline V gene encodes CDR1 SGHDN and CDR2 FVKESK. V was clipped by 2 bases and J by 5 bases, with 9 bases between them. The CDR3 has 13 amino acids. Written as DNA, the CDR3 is TGTGCCAGCAGCCAAATACGAGGGACTGAAGCTTTCTTT. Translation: CASSQIRGTEAFF.

The CDR3 nucleotides read TGTGCCAGCACTATGAGGGGTCAGGGGGATTCACCCCTCCACTTT. Amino acids: CASTMRGQGDSPLHF. The rearrangement joins TRBV2 to TRBJ1-6; 7 nucleotides align to TRBD1. The CDR3 runs 15 residues. Unmatched junction bases numbered 11, after V lost 7 bases and J lost 8 bases. Per the germline V gene, CDR1 is SNHLY and CDR2 is FYNNEI.

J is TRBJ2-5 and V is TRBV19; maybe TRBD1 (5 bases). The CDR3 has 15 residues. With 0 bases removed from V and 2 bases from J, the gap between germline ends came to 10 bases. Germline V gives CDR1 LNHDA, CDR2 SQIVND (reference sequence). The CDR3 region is CASSIDRQRQETQYF. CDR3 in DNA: TGTGCCAGTAGTATAGATCGACAGAGGCAAGAGACCCAGTACTTC.

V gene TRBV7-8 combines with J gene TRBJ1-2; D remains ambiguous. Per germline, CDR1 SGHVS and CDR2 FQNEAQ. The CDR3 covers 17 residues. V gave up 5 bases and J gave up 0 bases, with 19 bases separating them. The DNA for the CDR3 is TGTGCCAGCAGCCCCCGGACGGGAGGAACATCTAACTATGGCTACACCTTC. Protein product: CASSPRTGGTSNYGYTF.

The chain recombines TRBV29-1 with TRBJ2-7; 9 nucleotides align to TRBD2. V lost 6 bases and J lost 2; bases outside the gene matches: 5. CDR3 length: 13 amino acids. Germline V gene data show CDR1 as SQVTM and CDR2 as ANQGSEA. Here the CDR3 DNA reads TGCAGCGTCGGTAGCGGGGGAGCCTACGAGCAGTACTTC. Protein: CSVGSGGAYEQYF.

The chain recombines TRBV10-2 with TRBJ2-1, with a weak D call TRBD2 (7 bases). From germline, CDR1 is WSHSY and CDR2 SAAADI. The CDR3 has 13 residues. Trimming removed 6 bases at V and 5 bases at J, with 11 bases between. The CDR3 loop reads CASSGGPNNEQFF. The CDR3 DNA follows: TGCGCCAGCAGCGGGGGGCCTAACAATGAGCAGTTCTTC.

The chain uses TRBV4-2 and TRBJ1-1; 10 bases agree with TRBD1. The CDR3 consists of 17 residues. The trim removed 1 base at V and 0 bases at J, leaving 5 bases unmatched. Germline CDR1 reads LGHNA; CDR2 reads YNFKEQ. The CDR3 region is CASSQGGTGAMNTEAFF. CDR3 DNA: TGTGCCAGCAGCCAAGGCGGGACAGGGGCAATGAACACTGAAGCTTTCTTT.

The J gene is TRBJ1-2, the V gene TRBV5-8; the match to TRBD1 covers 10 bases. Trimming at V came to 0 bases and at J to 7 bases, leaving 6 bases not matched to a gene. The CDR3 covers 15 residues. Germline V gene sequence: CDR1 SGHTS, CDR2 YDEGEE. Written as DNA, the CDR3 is TGTGCCAGCAGCTTGGCCGGGACAGGGGTGGGTGGCTACACCTTC. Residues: CASSLAGTGVGGYTF.

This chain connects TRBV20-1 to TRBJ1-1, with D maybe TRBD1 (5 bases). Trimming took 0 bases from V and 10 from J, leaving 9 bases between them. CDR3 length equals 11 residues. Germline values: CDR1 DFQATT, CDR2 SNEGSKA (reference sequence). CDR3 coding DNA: TGCAGTGCTAGAGATTCCGGGGGAGCTTTCTTT. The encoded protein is CSARDSGGAFF.

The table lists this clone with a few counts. CDR3 protein: CASSILLGGKRQETQYF. The CDR3 region has the DNA TGTGCCAGTAGTATCCTACTGGGGGGGAAACGACAAGAGACCCAGTACTTC. The V call is TRBV19, the J call TRBJ2-5, with 7 bases fitting TRBD2. The CDR3 extends over 17 amino acids. V lost 3 bases to trimming and J lost 2 bases; unmatched junction nucleotides: 12. Germline CDR1 reads LNHDA; CDR2 reads SQIVND (reference sequence).

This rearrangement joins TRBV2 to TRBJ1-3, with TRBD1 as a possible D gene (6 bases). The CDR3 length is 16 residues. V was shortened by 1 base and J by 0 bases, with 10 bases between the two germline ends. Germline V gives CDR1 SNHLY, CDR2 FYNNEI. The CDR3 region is CASSEGSRGSGNTIYF. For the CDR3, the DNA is TGTGCCAGCAGTGAAGGTTCCAGGGGCTCTGGAAACACCATATATTTT.

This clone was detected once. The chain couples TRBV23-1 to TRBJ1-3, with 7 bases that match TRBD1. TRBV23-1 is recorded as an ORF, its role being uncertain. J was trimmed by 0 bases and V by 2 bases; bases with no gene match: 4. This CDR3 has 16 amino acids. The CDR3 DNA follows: TGCGCCAGCAGTCAAAAGACAGGGAGCTCTGGAAACACCATATATTTT. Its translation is CASSQKTGSSGNTIYF.

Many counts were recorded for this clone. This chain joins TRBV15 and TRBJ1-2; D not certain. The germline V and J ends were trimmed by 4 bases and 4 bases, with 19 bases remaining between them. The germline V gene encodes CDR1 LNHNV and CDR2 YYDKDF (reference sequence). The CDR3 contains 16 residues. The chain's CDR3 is CATSIPAGTGSYGYTF. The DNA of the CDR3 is TGTGCCACCAGCATCCCCGCAGGCACGGGGTCCTATGGCTACACCTTC.

CDR3 bases: TGTGCCAGCTCTTCGGGGGGGTTCTACGAGCAGTACTTC. Translated: CASSSGGFYEQYF. The genes are TRBV18 and TRBJ2-7; 8 positions agree with TRBD2. CDR3 size: 13 residues. From germline, CDR1 is KGHSH and CDR2 LQKENI. Unmatched junction bases numbered 4, after V lost 6 bases and J lost 3 bases.